This T cell receptor beta chain came from a study of CD8 T cells in Susac syndrome. With 0 bases removed from V and 9 bases from J, the gap between germline ends came to 9 bases. Germline V gives CDR1 KGHSH, CDR2 LQKENI. CDR3 length equals 13 residues. TEMRA cells were FACS-enriched, unlike CD8+ and CD4+ T cells, which were negatively isolated. With random hexamers, roughly 0.45 to 1 ug RNA was reverse transcribed. TCRdb re-called the immunoSEQ multiplex PCR reads with MiXCR, one entry per CDR3 protein. The table includes around 140,000 distinct CDR3 sequences, approximately 95% detected once. The chain employs TRBV18 and TRBJ2-1, with D possibly TRBD2 on 6 matching bases. The material sequenced was CD4+ T cells from PBMCs. This sequence was found in a human donor with Susac syndrome. As DNA, the CDR3 is TGTGCCAGCTCACCACCACTAGCATCTGAGCAGTTCTTC. Translated, it gives CASSPPLASEQFF.